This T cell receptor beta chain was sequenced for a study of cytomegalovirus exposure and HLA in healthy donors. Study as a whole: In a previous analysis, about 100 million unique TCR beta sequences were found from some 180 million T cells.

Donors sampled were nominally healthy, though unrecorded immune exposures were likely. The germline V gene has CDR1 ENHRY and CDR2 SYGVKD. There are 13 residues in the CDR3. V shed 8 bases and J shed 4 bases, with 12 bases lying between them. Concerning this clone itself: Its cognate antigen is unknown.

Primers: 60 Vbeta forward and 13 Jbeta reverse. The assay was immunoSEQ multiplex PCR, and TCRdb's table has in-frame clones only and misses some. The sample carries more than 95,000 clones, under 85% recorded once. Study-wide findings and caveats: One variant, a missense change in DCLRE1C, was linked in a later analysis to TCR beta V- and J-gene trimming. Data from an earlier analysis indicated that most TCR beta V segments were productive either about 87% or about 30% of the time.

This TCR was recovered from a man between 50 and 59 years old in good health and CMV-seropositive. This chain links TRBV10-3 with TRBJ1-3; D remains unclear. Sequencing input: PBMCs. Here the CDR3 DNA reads TGTGCCATCCTTCTAACGGGAGGAAACACCATATATTTT. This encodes CAILLTGGNTIYF.